This T cell receptor beta chain was obtained from a study of shared clonotypes between healthy human individuals. Study in general: Donors consisted of a couple of women and a few men between 18 and 49. Overall study results and limits: Despite large depth, rarefaction showed incomplete sorted-subset sequencing. A reduction in generation probabilities was seen for non-shared clonotypes relative to those shared by all four donors.

As processed by the authors: For the immunoSEQ data, sequences were junction-only without quality scores, so filtering differed. The data were produced by immunoSEQ multiplex PCR, yet TCRdb's version contains in-frame clones alone and is incomplete. The DNA was the basis for D and trimming; V, J and clone size are from that table. The sample holds around 510,000 clones, about 96% seen once. V lost 3 bases to trimming and J lost 2 bases, with 7 bases between them. The CDR3 is 13 residues long. CDR1 SGHTA and CDR2 FQGNSA come from the germline V gene. About this clone: Its antigen is currently unknown.

This rearrangement joins TRBV7-2 to TRBJ2-5, with D unclear. The receptor was isolated from a woman between 25 and 40 years old in good health. Input material: naive CD4+ T cells sorted from blood. The subset: CD45RA+ positively selected. The CDR3 sequence is CASSLQVQETQYF. DNA for the CDR3: TGTGCCAGCAGCTTGCAGGTTCAAGAGACCCAGTACTTC.